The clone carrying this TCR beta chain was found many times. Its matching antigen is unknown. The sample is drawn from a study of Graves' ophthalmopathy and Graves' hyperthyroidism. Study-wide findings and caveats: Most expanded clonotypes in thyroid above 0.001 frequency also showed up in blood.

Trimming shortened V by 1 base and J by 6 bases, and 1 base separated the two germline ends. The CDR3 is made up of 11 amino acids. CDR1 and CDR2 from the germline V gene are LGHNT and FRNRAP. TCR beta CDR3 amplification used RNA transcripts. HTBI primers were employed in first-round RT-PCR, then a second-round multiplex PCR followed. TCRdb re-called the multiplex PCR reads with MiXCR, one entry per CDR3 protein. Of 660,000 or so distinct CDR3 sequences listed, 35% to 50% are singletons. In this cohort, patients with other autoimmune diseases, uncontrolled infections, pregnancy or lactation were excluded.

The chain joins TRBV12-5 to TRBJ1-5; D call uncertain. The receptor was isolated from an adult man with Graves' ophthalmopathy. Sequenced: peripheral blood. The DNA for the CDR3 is TGTGCTAGTGGTTTGGGTCAGCCCCAGCATTTT. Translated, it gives CASGLGQPQHF.